This T cell receptor (beta chain) was retrieved from a study of metastatic and nonmetastatic thyroid tumors. Study at large: Repertoire comparison spanned blood and tumor or nodule tissue of malignant and benign thyroid patients.

Treatment of any kind had been given to no patient before thyroid surgery. J lost 7 bases, V lost 8 bases, and 10 bases had no gene match. The CDR3 loop spans 14 amino acids. The germline V gene has CDR1 MDHEN and CDR2 SYDVKM. TCRdb reassembled clones from the PCR reads with MiXCR. The repertoire has 14,000 to 15,000 clones, 20% to 30% of them found once; the top ten carry over 6%. Many counts were recorded for this clone. This sequence originates from a female donor with papillary thyroid cancer or a benign thyroid nodule (not recorded which). Some clones in this sample may be carry-over from other donors' samples. Material: tumor tissue. The V call is TRBV28, the J call TRBJ2-1; the match to TRBD1 covers 8 bases. The CDR3 DNA is TGTGCCAGCTCCAGAGGACAGGGATGGAATGAGCAGTTCTTC. It encodes CASSRGQGWNEQFF.